The rows below give T cell receptor beta chains drawn from one sample of a study of Ad26.COV2.S vaccination and SARS-CoV-2 variants. Sequencing used immunoSEQ multiplex PCR; TCRdb keeps in-frame clones, though not all of them. The sample consists of about 680,000 clones, roughly 90% of them appearing once. The sample in question was peripheral blood, obtained in a trial of Ad26.COV2.S vaccine versus placebo. These receptors were collected from a person between 18 and 59 years old who received the Ad26.COV2.S COVID-19 vaccine or a placebo. CDR3s include the opening cysteine and the closing phenylalanine or tryptophan. The order of the fields is J gene, D gene, V gene, clone size, CDR3 DNA, CDR3 protein. A D gene is named only where the DNA matches it firmly. The size of a clone is reported for some rows only, either as once, few or many, or as a class for expanded clones.

>TRBJ1-5|-|TRBV24-1|-
TGTGCCACCAGTGAGCAGGGGCGGCAGCCCCAGCATTTT
CATSEQGRQPQHF
>TRBJ1-4|TRBD1|TRBV19|-
TGTGCCAGTAGCCCGGGACAGGAAAATGAAAAACTGTTTTTT
CASSPGQENEKLFF
>TRBJ2-3|-|TRBV21-1|-
TGTGCCAGCAGCAAACTCCCTCAGCGGGAGGCAGGGGACACAGATACGCAGTATTTT
CASSKLPQREAGDTDTQYF
>TRBJ2-1|-|TRBV19|-
TGTGCCAGTAGTATCCCCAATGAGCAGTTCTTC
CASSIPNEQFF
>TRBJ1-1|-|TRBV7-2|-
TGTGCCAGCACCTTCGGTTGGGGGCGGACAGTTGAAGCTTTCTTT
CASTFGWGRTVEAFF
>TRBJ2-2|-|TRBV10-3|-
TGTGCCATCACCCTTACCACCGGGGAGCTGTTTTTT
CAITLTTGELFF
>TRBJ1-6|-|TRBV7-8|-
TGTGCCAGCAGTAGTAATAATTCACCCCTCCACTTT
CASSSNNSPLHF
>TRBJ2-7|-|TRBV12-3/TRBV12-4|few
TGTGCCAGCAGGATGACAACCTCCTACGAGCAGTACTTC
CASRMTTSYEQYF
>TRBJ1-1|-|TRBV25-1|-
TGTGCCAGCAGTGGAGCGACACAAAACACTGAAGCTTTCTTT
CASSGATQNTEAFF
>TRBJ1-5|-|TRBV10-2|-
TGCGCCAGCAGTGAGCCCCGCGTCCGACAGCCCCAGCATTTT
CASSEPRVRQPQHF
>TRBJ2-1|-|TRBV24-1|-
TGTGCCACCAGCCCGCGGGTCTACAATGAGCAGTTCTTC
CATSPRVYNEQFF
>TRBJ2-3|TRBD2|TRBV18|-
TGTGCCAGCTCACCAAGGGCTAGCGGGAGGGGCTCAGATACGCAGTATTTT
CASSPRASGRGSDTQYF
>TRBJ2-3|TRBD2|TRBV6-2/TRBV6-3|-
TGTGCCAGCAGTTCCCCCCGGAGTAGCGGGAGGTTGGCAGATACGCAGTATTTT
CASSSPRSSGRLADTQYF
>TRBJ2-4|TRBD2|TRBV5-1|-
TGCGCCAGCAGCTTGGAAGTCGGGGGGGCCGGCAACATTCAGTACTTC
CASSLEVGGAGNIQYF
>TRBJ1-1|-|TRBV5-1|-
TGCGCCAGCAGCTTGAGTGGGGATTGGAACACTGAAGCTTTCTTT
CASSLSGDWNTEAFF
>TRBJ2-1|TRBD1|TRBV19|-
TGTGCCAGTAGTATCCTGCCCGGACAGGGGGCAAATTGTGAGCAGTTCTTC
CASSILPGQGANCEQFF
>TRBJ1-5|-|TRBV3-1/TRBV3-2|-
TGTGCCAGCAGCCAAGATCGGGCCCCGGGCGAGGGTCAGCCCCAGCATTTT
CASSQDRAPGEGQPQHF
>TRBJ2-5|-|TRBV11-2|-
TGTGCCAGCAGCTTCGGGCCGCGGGCGGAGACCCAGTACTTC
CASSFGPRAETQYF
>TRBJ2-3|-|TRBV29-1|-
TGCAGCGTTGAAGACAGGGTAGGAACAGATACGCAGTATTTT
CSVEDRVGTDTQYF
>TRBJ2-6|TRBD1|TRBV6-6|-
TGTGCCAGCAGTCGCCGGGACAGCAGTATGTGGGCCAACGTCCTGACTTTC
CASSRRDSSMWANVLTF
>TRBJ2-2|-|TRBV4-1|-
TGCGCCAGCAGCCAAGATAAATACGAAGGGGGGGCCCCATACACCGGGGAGCTGTTTTTT
CASSQDKYEGGAPYTGELFF
>TRBJ1-1|-|TRBV7-9|once
TGTGCCAGCAGCTTAATTTGGGGGACTGAAGCTTTCTTT
CASSLIWGTEAFF
>TRBJ1-2|TRBD1|TRBV4-3|-
TGCGCCAGCAGCCGCACAGGGGAGAACTATGGCTACACCTTC
CASSRTGENYGYTF
>TRBJ1-2|-|TRBV30|-
TGTGCCTGGACCTCGCAGAACTATGGCTACACCTTC
CAWTSQNYGYTF
>TRBJ2-1|-|TRBV7-3|-
TGTGCCAGCAGCTTAACTGGCAGCTCCTACAATGAGCAGTTCTTC
CASSLTGSSYNEQFF
>TRBJ1-1|-|TRBV5-1|-
TGCGCCAGCAGCTTAGTCAGGGTGAACACTGAAGCTTTCTTT
CASSLVRVNTEAFF
>TRBJ1-2|TRBD1|TRBV29-1|-
TGCAGCGTTACCCCGGACAGGAACTTCTATGGCTACACCTTC
CSVTPDRNFYGYTF
>TRBJ2-3|-|TRBV5-1|-
TGCGCCAGCAGCTTGGCGGCGGCGGTAGGCACAGATACGCAGTATTTT
CASSLAAAVGTDTQYF
>TRBJ2-2|TRBD1|TRBV13|-
TGTGCCAGCAGCTTTTCCTTCCAGGGGGCCCTCCCCGGGGAGCTGTTTTTT
CASSFSFQGALPGELFF
>TRBJ1-1|TRBD1|TRBV6-2/TRBV6-3|-
TGTGCCAGCAGTCTCCGACAGGGTAACACTGAAGCTTTCTTT
CASSLRQGNTEAFF
>TRBJ2-3|-|TRBV20-1|-
TGCAGTGCTAGAGATGGGGATACGCAGTATTTT
CSARDGDTQYF
>TRBJ2-3|-|TRBV5-1|-
TGCGCCAGCAGCTTGGAACCCGATGCTTTCACAGATACGCAGTATTTT
CASSLEPDAFTDTQYF
>TRBJ2-7|TRBD1|TRBV7-8|-
TGTGCCAGCAGCCCCGACAGGGAAAAACCCTACGAGCAGTACTTC
CASSPDREKPYEQYF
>TRBJ2-5|TRBD2|TRBV3-1/TRBV3-2|-
TGTGCCAGCAGCGCAACCGGGAGGGCCGAAGAGACCCAGTACTTC
CASSATGRAEETQYF
>TRBJ1-5|-|TRBV5-4|-
TGTGCCAGCAGCTCATCGGGGAGCAATCAGCCCCAGCATTTT
CASSSSGSNQPQHF
>TRBJ2-1|-|TRBV6-2/TRBV6-3|-
TGTGCCAGCAGTTGGGGGCCGCGCAATGAGCAGTTCTTC
CASSWGPRNEQFF
>TRBJ2-5|-|TRBV3-1/TRBV3-2|-
TGTGCCAGCAGCAGCAGGGGTTTGGAGACCCAGTACTTC
CASSSRGLETQYF